This entry is about one TCR beta chain. This sample is drawn from a study of control samples from healthy donors and cancer patients. The CDR3 contains 17 residues. Germline assignment: CDR1 MDHEN and CDR2 SYDVKM. The V gene end was trimmed by 1 base and the J gene end by 5 bases; junction bases not matched to a gene: 13. The protocol was immunoSEQ multiplex PCR, while the TCRdb copy is restricted to in-frame clones and leaves out a portion. The sample records approximately 10,000 clones, just over 90% being singletons. V usage is TRBV28 and J usage is TRBJ1-1; TRBD1 aligns across 7 bases. Specimen: PBMCs. The sequence was collected from a man aged 60 to 69 with colorectal cancer. CDR3 DNA sequence: TGTGCCAGCAGTTTATTCACAGGGGTGGGGGCGCTTACTGAAGCTTTCTTT. Translated, it gives CASSLFTGVGALTEAFF.